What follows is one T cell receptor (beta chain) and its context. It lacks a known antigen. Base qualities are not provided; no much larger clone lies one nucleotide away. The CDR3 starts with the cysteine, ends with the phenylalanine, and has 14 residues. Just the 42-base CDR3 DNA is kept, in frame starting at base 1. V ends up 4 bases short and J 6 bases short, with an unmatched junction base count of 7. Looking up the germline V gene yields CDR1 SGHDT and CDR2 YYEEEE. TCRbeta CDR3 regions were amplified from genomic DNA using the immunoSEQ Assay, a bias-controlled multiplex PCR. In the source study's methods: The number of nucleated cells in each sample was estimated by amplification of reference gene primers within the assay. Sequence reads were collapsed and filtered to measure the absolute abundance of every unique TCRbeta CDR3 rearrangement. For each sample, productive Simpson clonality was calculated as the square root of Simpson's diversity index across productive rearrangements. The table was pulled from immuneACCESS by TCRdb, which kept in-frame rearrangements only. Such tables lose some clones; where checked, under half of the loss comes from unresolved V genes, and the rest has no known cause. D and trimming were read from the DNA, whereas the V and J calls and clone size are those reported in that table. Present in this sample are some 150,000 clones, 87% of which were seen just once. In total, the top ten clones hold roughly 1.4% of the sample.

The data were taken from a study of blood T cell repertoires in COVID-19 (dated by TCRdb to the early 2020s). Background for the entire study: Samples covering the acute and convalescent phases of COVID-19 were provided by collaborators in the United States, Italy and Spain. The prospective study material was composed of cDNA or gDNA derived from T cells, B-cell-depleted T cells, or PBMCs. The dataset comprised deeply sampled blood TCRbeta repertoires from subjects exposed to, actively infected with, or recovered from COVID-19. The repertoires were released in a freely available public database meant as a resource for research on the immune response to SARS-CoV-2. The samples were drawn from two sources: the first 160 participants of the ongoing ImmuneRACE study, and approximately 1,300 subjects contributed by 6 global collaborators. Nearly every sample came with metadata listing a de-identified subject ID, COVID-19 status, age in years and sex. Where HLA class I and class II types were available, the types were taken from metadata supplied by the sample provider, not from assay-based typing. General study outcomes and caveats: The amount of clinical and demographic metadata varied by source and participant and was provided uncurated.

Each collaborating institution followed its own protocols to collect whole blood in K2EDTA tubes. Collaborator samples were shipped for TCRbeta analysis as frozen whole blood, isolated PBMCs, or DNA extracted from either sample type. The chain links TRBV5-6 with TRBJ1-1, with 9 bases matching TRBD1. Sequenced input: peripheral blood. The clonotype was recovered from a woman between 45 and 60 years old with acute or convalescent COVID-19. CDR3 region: CASSIQGAVAEAFF. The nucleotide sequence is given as TGTGCCAGCAGCATACAGGGGGCTGTCGCTGAAGCTTTCTTT.